This T cell receptor (beta chain) stems from a study of spatial heterogeneity in lung cancer. CDR1 and CDR2 from the germline V gene are SGHTA and FQGNSA. Trimming pared 6 bases from V and 0 bases from J, leaving 9 bases between. CDR3 length equals 13 residues. This clonotype has ten or more counts. Since it is a stray read in a library aimed at alpha chains, this beta chain has a size that is not meaningful. TCRdb reprocessed the 5' RACE reads via MiXCR and lists one record per CDR3 protein. The sample has around 14,000 distinct CDR3 sequences, about 3.6% seen once. The time point is: sample taken at primary tumor resection.

The specimen was normal lung tissue next to the tumor, collected at surgery. The sequence derives from a male donor with early-stage non-small cell lung cancer. The rearrangement joins TRBV7-2 to TRBJ2-7; D gene ambiguous. The CDR3 DNA sequence: TGTGCCAGCAGGGTGGGCGTCTCCTACGAGCAGTACTTC. Encoded protein: CASRVGVSYEQYF.